Each of the 2 T cell receptor beta chains below was sequenced from the same sample in a study of Ad26.COV2.S vaccination and SARS-CoV-2 variants. Treatment described: approximately 18 received Ad26.COV2.S at low or high dose, single or two shots; roughly 5 received placebo; per-sample allocation not given. Sampling happened 63 days after the first vaccine or placebo injection. Libraries were prepared by immunoSEQ multiplex PCR; TCRdb keeps only in-frame clonotypes and omits some of them. The repertoire has 300,000 to 400,000 clones, 88% of them found once; the top ten carry 6.4%. The sequences come from peripheral blood, collected in a trial of Ad26.COV2.S vaccine versus placebo. The receptors come from a person aged 18-65 years who received the Ad26.COV2.S COVID-19 vaccine or a placebo.

The CDR3 protein is CASSINPRPNEQFF. CDR3 nucleotide sequence: TGTGCCAGCAGCATAAATCCAAGGCCGAATGAGCAGTTCTTC. The genes are TRBV28 and TRBJ2-1; D uncertain. CDR1 is MDHEN and CDR2 is SYDVKM in the germline V gene. Trimming removed 6 bases from V and 7 bases from J, with 16 bases in between. The CDR3 is 14 residues long. Filled out from reference TRBV28 and TRBJ2-1, the complete variable domain reads DVKVTQSSRYLVKRTGEKVFLECVQDMDHENMFWYRQDPGLGLRLIYFSYDVKMKEKGDIPEGYSVSREKKERFSLILESASTNQTSMYLCASSINPRPNEQFFGPGTRLTVL.

The chain couples TRBV13 to TRBJ2-5; possibly TRBD1 for D (6 bases). From germline, CDR1 is PRHDT and CDR2 FYEKMQ (reference sequence). CDR3 size: 14 residues. V dropped 4 bases and J dropped 0 bases, with 9 bases sitting between them. The CDR3 here is CASSWTAYQETQYF. CDR3 bases: TGTGCCAGCAGCTGGACAGCGTACCAAGAGACCCAGTACTTC. Full variable domain (rest looked up from reference TRBV13 and TRBJ2-5): AAGVIQSPRHLIKEKRETATLKCYPIPRHDTVYWYQQGPGQDPQFLISFYEKMQSDKGSIPDRFSAQQFSDYHSELNMSSLELGDSALYFCASSWTAYQETQYFGPGTRLLVL.